Following are 32 T cell receptor beta chains from one sample sequenced in a study of blood T cells in healthy people across ages. A second PCR, run for roughly 7 to 11 cycles, used a sample-barcoded 5' primer plus a J-beta primer mix. TCRdb recomputed calls from the 5' RACE reads with MiXCR, one row per CDR3 protein. Here the sample spans more than 700,000 distinct CDR3 sequences, around half being singletons. The sample was blood. These receptors were obtained from a man at least 80 years old in good health.

V usage is TRBV5-1 and J usage is TRBJ2-2; D gene unclear. The CDR3 sequence is 16 residues long. Germline CDR1 and CDR2: SGHRS and YFSETQ. V was trimmed by 0 bases and J by 3 bases, leaving 12 bases between them. CDR3 sequence (DNA): TGCGCCAGCAGCTTGGTATTGGGCAGTGACACCGGGGAGCTGTTTTTT. Translation: CASSLVLGSDTGELFF.

The CDR3 is CASSRTGVNEQYF. The CDR3 region has the DNA TGCGCCAGCAGCCGAACAGGGGTCAACGAGCAGTACTTC. The V gene is TRBV4-1, the J gene TRBJ2-4; 7 bases are a match to TRBD1. The J call may be wrong; the DNA end is better matched by TRBJ2-7. The CDR3 is made up of 13 amino acids. Germline CDR1 MGHRA, CDR2 YSYEKL.

This sequence joins TRBV9 and TRBJ2-1; 9 bases are shared with TRBD1. The CDR3 runs to 14 residues. After removal of 6 bases from V and 6 bases from J, the junction contained 7 bases not matched to a gene. Germline V gene data show CDR1 as SGDLS and CDR2 as YYNGEE. CDR3 bases: TGTGCCAGCACCCGGACAGGGGTTATCAATGAGCAGTTCTTC. It yields the protein CASTRTGVINEQFF.

The V and J genes are TRBV7-3 and TRBJ2-6, with TRBD1 matching 12 bases. Germline CDR1 and CDR2: SGHTA and FQGTGA. This CDR3 has 19 residues. The trim removed 0 bases at V and 2 bases at J, leaving 5 bases unmatched. This CDR3 is CASSLTWGTGGPGANVLTF. Written as DNA, the CDR3 is TGTGCCAGCAGCTTAACGTGGGGGACAGGGGGCCCTGGGGCCAACGTCCTGACTTTC.

This chain connects TRBV5-1 to TRBJ2-7, with 7 bases identical to TRBD1. Germline V lookup: CDR1 SGHRS, CDR2 YFSETQ. Trimming took 4 bases from V and 4 from J; bases not matched to a gene: 11. The CDR3 is 15 amino acids. CDR3 DNA: TGCGCCAGCAGCCGGACAGGAGCCTTAGGATACGAGCAGTACTTC. Encoded protein: CASSRTGALGYEQYF.

This clonotype was found many times. The J gene is TRBJ2-1, the V gene TRBV20-1; 7 bases are a match to TRBD2. Unmatched junction bases numbered 15, after V lost 5 bases and J lost 8 bases. Germline V lookup: CDR1 DFQATT, CDR2 SNEGSKA (reference sequence). CDR3 length: 15 residues. CDR3 coding DNA: TGCAGTGCTGACCTATTGCGGGAGAGTGGCTATGAGCAGTTCTTC. This sequence encodes CSADLLRESGYEQFF.

A few counts support this clonotype. The gene calls are TRBV12-3 or TRBV12-4 and TRBJ2-1, with 10 bases fitting TRBD2. There are 17 residues in the CDR3. The V gene end was trimmed by 3 bases and the J gene end by 4 bases; junction bases not matched to a gene: 9. This chain's CDR3 is CASSFSFGTSVYNEQFF. The CDR3 nucleotides are TGTGCCAGCAGTTTTAGCTTTGGGACTAGCGTATACAATGAGCAGTTCTTC.

For this clonotype: One end of the junction does not line up with germline, which may come from a read error. V is TRBV2 and J is TRBJ2-3; TRBD1 might be the D (5 bases). The CDR3 runs 14 residues. The germline CDR1 and CDR2 sequences are SNHLY and FYNNEI. The CDR3 spells CASNRDPLTDMQYF. CDR3 in DNA: TGTGCCAGCAATCGTGATCCCTTGACAGATATGCAGTATTTT.

The rearrangement uses TRBV7-3 and TRBJ2-4; D gene unclear. The length of the CDR3 is 15 residues. V lost 1 base and J 13 bases, leaving 20 bases between the germline ends. Germline-derived CDR1 and CDR2 are SGHTA and FQGTGA. The CDR3 coding sequence is TGTGCCAGCAGCTTAAGACCGAACCGTTTCTCGGAGCAGTACTTC. It specifies CASSLRPNRFSEQYF.

In this sample, this clonotype turned up once. The chain uses TRBV5-1 and TRBJ1-3; D unclear. This CDR3 is built from 15 residues. Germline V gene data show CDR1 as SGHRS and CDR2 as YFSETQ. Between the trimmed V and J ends, which lost 1 base and 4 bases, there was a span of 12 bases. This CDR3 is CASSLKDPPGNTIYF. The CDR3 DNA reads TGCGCCAGCAGCTTGAAGGACCCACCGGGAAACACCATATATTTT.

This clonotype was picked up a small number of times. The J gene is TRBJ2-5, the V gene TRBV14; D call uncertain. This CDR3 is built from 13 residues. Germline lookup yields CDR1 SGHDN and CDR2 FVKESK. With 2 bases removed from V and 2 bases from J, the gap between germline ends came to 6 bases. CDR3 protein: CASSQRLQETQYF. In DNA form, the CDR3 reads TGTGCCAGCAGCCAAAGATTACAAGAGACCCAGTACTTC. Using reference TRBV14 and TRBJ2-5 for the parts outside the CDR3, the full variable domain is EAGVTQFPSHSVIEKGQTVTLRCDPISGHDNLYWYRRVMGKEIKFLLHFVKESKQDESGMPNNRFLAERTGGTYSTLKVQPAELEDSGVYFCASSQRLQETQYFGPGTRLLVL.

This clonotype has only a few counts. The chain employs TRBV5-6 and TRBJ2-7; D uncertain. The V end lost 0 bases, the J end lost 3 bases, and 10 bases lay between the germline ends. The V gene's germline CDR1 is SGHDT and CDR2 YYEEEE. The CDR3 consists of 14 residues. The CDR3 region has the DNA TGTGCCAGCAGCTTGGCTGACGGAGACTACGAGCAGTACTTC. Protein sequence: CASSLADGDYEQYF.

This clonotype was detected only a few times. This chain uses TRBV20-1 with TRBJ2-1; 10 bases map to TRBD1. CDR1 is DFQATT, CDR2 SNEGSKA, per germline (reference sequence). This CDR3 spans 14 amino acids. With 5 bases clipped from V and 3 bases from J, the junction kept 4 bases outside the gene matches. The CDR3 sequence: CSARRDRGYNEQFF. CDR3 DNA: TGCAGTGCTCGCCGGGACAGGGGCTACAATGAGCAGTTCTTC.

J is TRBJ1-1 and V is TRBV9; D is unclear. Per the germline V gene, CDR1 is SGDLS and CDR2 is YYNGEE. The CDR3 contains 13 residues. Deletions cut 3 bases from V and 2 bases from J, with 8 bases between. The CDR3 loop reads CASSALSNTEAFF. CDR3 DNA: TGTGCCAGCAGCGCCCTAAGCAACACTGAAGCTTTCTTT.

CDR3 bases: TGTGCCAGCAGCCAAGATTTACCTCGGGGGCCTGGCTATAAAGAGACCCAGTACTTC. Translating gives CASSQDLPRGPGYKETQYF. V is TRBV4-2 and J is TRBJ2-5; perhaps D is TRBD1 or TRBD2 (6 bases each). V lost 0 bases and J lost 3, with 23 bases in between. The CDR3 has 19 amino acids. CDR1 LGHNA and CDR2 YNFKEQ come from the germline V gene.

The chain recombines TRBV20-1 with TRBJ2-1, with 8 nucleotides matching TRBD2. This CDR3 is built from 14 residues. V dropped 6 bases and J dropped 9; count of bases not matched to a gene: 13. Germline lookup yields CDR1 DFQATT and CDR2 SNEGSKA (reference sequence). The CDR3 region is CSAPAAGVDSEQFF. Here the CDR3 DNA reads TGCAGTGCCCCTGCAGCGGGAGTTGACAGTGAGCAGTTCTTC.

Points on this clonotype: The junction does not match germline at one end; this may be a read error. This sequence joins TRBV29-1 and TRBJ2-1; 11 nucleotides line up with TRBD2. CDR1 and CDR2 from the germline V gene are SQVTM and ANQGSEA. The CDR3 is made up of 15 amino acids. CDR3: CGVVTSGRYYNEQFF. The CDR3 DNA reads as TGCGGCGTCGTCACTAGCGGGAGATACTACAATGAGCAGTTCTTC.

This sequence joins TRBV6-6 and TRBJ2-5; the match to TRBD2 covers 7 bases. Trimming at V came to 6 bases and at J to 5 bases, leaving 9 bases not matched to a gene. Looked up from germline, CDR1 is MNHNY and CDR2 is SVGAGI (reference sequence). CDR3 length: 14 residues. CDR3 in DNA: TGTGCCAGCAGGGTGGGGGGGGGTTATGAGACCCAGTACTTC. This gives the protein CASRVGGGYETQYF.

The rearrangement links TRBV7-2 to TRBJ2-7; D gene uncertain. Trimming pared 1 base from V and 1 base from J, leaving 5 bases between. The CDR3 spans 13 residues. The germline CDR1 and CDR2 sequences are SGHTA and FQGNSA. CDR3 amino acids: CASSLGHSYEQYF. Written as DNA, the CDR3 is TGTGCCAGCAGCTTAGGACATTCCTACGAGCAGTACTTC.

The chain joins TRBV6-1 to TRBJ2-7; 7 bases are shared with TRBD2. The CDR3 runs to 9 residues. Germline CDR1 MNHNS, CDR2 SASEGT. CDR3 protein: CAGGDEQYF. CDR3 DNA: TGTGCGGGGGGGGACGAGCAGTACTTC.

This clonotype has just a few counts. The gene calls are TRBV7-2 and TRBJ1-2; 7 nucleotides line up with TRBD1. The CDR3 extends over 14 amino acids. J was trimmed by 4 bases and V by 5 bases; bases with no gene match: 7. Germline assignment: CDR1 SGHTA and CDR2 FQGNSA. CDR3 coding DNA: TGTGCCAGCAGCACCCTCGGACAGGCCTATGGCTACACCTTC. This encodes CASSTLGQAYGYTF.

V usage is TRBV27 and J usage is TRBJ2-4, with TRBD1 matching 8 bases. From germline, CDR1 is MNHEY and CDR2 SMNVEV (reference sequence). The CDR3 loop spans 16 amino acids. After removal of 4 bases from V and 13 bases from J, the junction contained 18 bases not matched to a gene. The CDR3 region has the DNA TGTGCCAGCAGTTCCCGGACAGGGCCCCCGGATAGAGAGCAGTACTTC. Translated, it gives CASSSRTGPPDREQYF.

The chain has TRBV7-3 and TRBJ1-6; D might be TRBD1 (6 bases). This CDR3 contains 15 residues. Trimming took 0 bases from V and 8 from J, leaving 11 bases between them. Germline V gene lookup returns CDR1 SGHTA and CDR2 FQGTGA. In DNA form, the CDR3 reads TGTGCCAGCAGCTTAACAGGCAGGGGTGATTCACCCCTCCACTTT. Encoded protein: CASSLTGRGDSPLHF.

A few counts support this clonotype. The V gene is TRBV27, the J gene TRBJ2-7; tentative D call: TRBD2 (5 bases). The germline V and J ends were trimmed by 6 bases and 2 bases, with 14 bases remaining between them. Germline-derived CDR1 and CDR2 are MNHEY and SMNVEV (reference sequence). This CDR3 spans 14 amino acids. The DNA for the CDR3 is TGTGCCAGCAGGACTCCGAGGGCCCCCTACGAGCAGTACTTC. Translating it yields CASRTPRAPYEQYF.

Of note for this clonotype: This may be a read error, as it is one base from a much larger clone. The chain combines TRBV20-1 with TRBJ2-5, with TRBD2 matching 13 bases. TRBJ2-7 matches the DNA end more closely, so the J call is doubtful. CDR1 is DFQATT and CDR2 is SNEGSKA in the germline V gene (reference sequence). The CDR3 is 14 amino acids. CDR3 nucleotide sequence: TGCAGTGCTGGACTAGCGGGAGAGACCTGCGAGCAGTACTTC. Translation: CSAGLAGETCEQYF.

The V call is TRBV7-9, the J call TRBJ2-5, with D possibly being TRBD2 (6 bases). With 1 base removed from V and 6 bases from J, the gap between germline ends came to 9 bases. From germline, CDR1 is SEHNR and CDR2 FQNEAQ (reference sequence). The CDR3 has 13 amino acids. The CDR3 reads CASSLEGGKTQYF. DNA for the CDR3: TGTGCCAGCAGCTTAGAGGGAGGAAAGACCCAGTACTTC.

This clonotype was detected a few times. The chain is built from TRBV10-1 and TRBJ2-1; D gene uncertain. This CDR3 region has 14 residues. Germline CDR1 is WNHNN and CDR2 is SYGVQD (reference sequence). Trimming removed 9 bases from V and 0 bases from J, with 12 bases in between. CDR3 loop: CASSRASSYNEQFF. CDR3 nucleotides: TGCGCCAGTTCAAGGGCCAGCTCCTACAATGAGCAGTTCTTC.

Concerning this clonotype: This sequence may be a read error, since a much larger clone differs from it by one base. The chain has TRBV4-2 and TRBJ2-4, with D maybe TRBD2 (6 bases). The assigned J gene may be wrong: the sequence end matches TRBJ2-5 better. The germline gives CDR1 LGHNA, CDR2 YNFKEQ. There are 13 residues in the CDR3. The CDR3 DNA is TGTGCCAGGAGCCAAGGGCTAGCGGAGACCCAGTACTTC. Encoded protein: CARSQGLAETQYF.

V is TRBV12-3 or TRBV12-4 and J is TRBJ1-2; no reliable D call. This CDR3 is 14 amino acids long. The ends were cut back, 6 bases at V and 4 bases at J, with 15 bases in the middle. The CDR3 DNA follows: TGTGCCAGCAGGCCTTCGGGGTCAGGCTATGGCTACACCTTC. This codes for CASRPSGSGYGYTF.

This chain links TRBV9 with TRBJ2-7; 8 bases are a match to TRBD2. CDR1 is SGDLS and CDR2 is YYNGEE in the germline V gene. CDR3 length: 15 residues. Unmatched junction bases numbered 10, after V lost 1 base and J lost 7 bases. The CDR3 sequence: CASSVKSGGINEQYF. The CDR3 region has the DNA TGTGCCAGCAGCGTAAAAAGCGGGGGAATTAATGAGCAGTACTTC.

This clonotype showed up just a few times. J is TRBJ1-4 and V is TRBV5-1, with unresolved D. The CDR3 extends over 16 amino acids. Trimming removed 4 bases at V and 8 bases at J, with 21 bases between. Germline-derived CDR1 and CDR2 are SGHRS and YFSETQ. The CDR3 DNA reads as TGCGCCAGCAGCCCTGACCCAAGGGCAGCCGGGGAAAAACTGTTTTTT. This translates into CASSPDPRAAGEKLFF.

The rearrangement links TRBV3-1 to TRBJ2-1; the match to TRBD2 covers 10 bases. CDR1 is LGHDT and CDR2 is YNNKEL in the germline V gene (reference sequence). This CDR3 is built from 14 residues. The ends lost 1 base at V and 11 bases at J; junction bases unmatched: 5. CDR3 nucleotides: TGTGCCAGCAGCCAAGGCGCTAGCGGGGGTCAGCAGTTCTTC. Amino acid sequence: CASSQGASGGQQFF.